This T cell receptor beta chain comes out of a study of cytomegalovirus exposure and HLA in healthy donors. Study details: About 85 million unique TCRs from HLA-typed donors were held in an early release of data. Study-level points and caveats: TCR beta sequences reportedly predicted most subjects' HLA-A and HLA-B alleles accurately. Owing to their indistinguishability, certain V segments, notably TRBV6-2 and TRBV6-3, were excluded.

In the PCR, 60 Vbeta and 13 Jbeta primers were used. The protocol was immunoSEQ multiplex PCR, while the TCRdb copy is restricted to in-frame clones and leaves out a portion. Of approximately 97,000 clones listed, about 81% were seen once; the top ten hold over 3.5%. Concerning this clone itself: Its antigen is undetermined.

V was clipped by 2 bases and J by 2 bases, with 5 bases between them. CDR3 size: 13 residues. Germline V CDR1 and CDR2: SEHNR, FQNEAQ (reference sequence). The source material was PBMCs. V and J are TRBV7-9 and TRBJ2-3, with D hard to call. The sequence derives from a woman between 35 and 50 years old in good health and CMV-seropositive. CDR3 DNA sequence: TGTGCCAGCAGCTTAACTCACACAGATACGCAGTATTTT. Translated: CASSLTHTDTQYF.